The entry that follows covers one TCR beta chain sequence. This record comes from a study of blood T cell repertoires in COVID-19. About the research overall: Acute and convalescent COVID-19 samples came from the United States, Italy and Spain. Sample material is recorded as cDNA or gDNA derived from T cells, B-cell-depleted T cells, or PBMCs.

Losses at the gene ends were 10 bases for V and 6 bases for J; bases not matched to a gene: 7. CDR1 and CDR2 from the germline V gene are MNHEY and SVGAGI. CDR3 length: 13 residues. Per the authors' pipeline: The authors estimated nucleated cell counts from reference gene primer amplification. TCRdb's table, derived via immunoSEQ multiplex PCR, lists solely in-frame clones and lacks some. Clone size and the V and J calls come from that table; the DNA yielded D and trimming. The sample yields around 45,000 clones, 60% to 80% seen once. The receptor was derived from a woman older than 75 with acute or convalescent COVID-19. The chain has TRBV6-5 and TRBJ2-1; 9 bases align to TRBD2. Sequenced sample: peripheral blood. CDR3: CAIAGVLGNEQFF. CDR3 sequence (DNA): TGTGCCATAGCGGGAGTATTAGGCAATGAGCAGTTCTTC.